Following are 5 T cell receptor beta chains from one sample sequenced in a study of cytomegalovirus exposure and HLA in healthy donors. Only in-frame clones appear in the TCRdb table, and some are missing; sequencing was by immunoSEQ multiplex PCR. This sample carries 200,000 to 250,000 clones, about 90% of them seen once, and the ten largest clones take 2.9%. What was sequenced was PBMCs. These receptor sequences come from a young woman in good health and CMV-seronegative.

The chain recombines TRBV16 with TRBJ2-1, with 7 bases identical to TRBD1. Trimming took 4 bases from V and 4 from J; bases not matched to a gene: 4. Germline lookup yields CDR1 KGHSY and CDR2 FQNENV. The CDR3 runs 14 residues. CDR3 DNA sequence: TGTGCCAGCAGCCGGGACAGAGGATACAATGAGCAGTTCTTC. Translation: CASSRDRGYNEQFF.

J is TRBJ2-7 and V is TRBV10-3, with TRBD2 identical over 12 bases. V was pared by 5 bases and J by 2 bases, with 4 bases of the junction left unmatched. This CDR3 is 15 amino acids long. Germline V lookup: CDR1 ENHRY, CDR2 SYGVKD. The CDR3 here is CAISRTSGNTYEQYF. In DNA, the CDR3 is TGTGCCATCAGTCGGACTAGCGGGAATACCTACGAGCAGTACTTC.

This rearrangement joins TRBV9 to TRBJ2-7, with TRBD2 identical over 7 bases. Germline V lookup: CDR1 SGDLS, CDR2 YYNGEE. V gave up 0 bases and J gave up 4 bases; unmatched junction bases: 7. This CDR3 contains 15 residues. The CDR3 here is CASSVDGAGVYEQYF. CDR3 coding DNA: TGTGCCAGCAGCGTAGACGGTGCGGGAGTGTACGAGCAGTACTTC.

The chain couples TRBV25-1 to TRBJ1-2, with D possibly being TRBD1 (6 bases). V lost 0 bases and J 6 bases, leaving 20 bases between the germline ends. CDR3 length equals 17 residues. Germline CDR1 MGHDK, CDR2 SYGVNS. DNA of the CDR3: TGTGCCAGCAGTGAATATACAGGACAGACAGGTTACGATGGCTACACCTTC. Translated: CASSEYTGQTGYDGYTF.

This clone was seen a single time. This chain uses TRBV13 with TRBJ2-5; weak D call: TRBD1 (5 bases). Trimming stripped 5 bases from V and 1 base from J, with 11 bases between. CDR1 is PRHDT, CDR2 FYEKMQ, per germline (reference sequence). The CDR3 extends over 14 amino acids. CDR3 sequence: CASSHRSTQETQYF. Written as DNA, the CDR3 is TGTGCCAGCAGCCACAGGAGCACCCAAGAGACCCAGTACTTC.